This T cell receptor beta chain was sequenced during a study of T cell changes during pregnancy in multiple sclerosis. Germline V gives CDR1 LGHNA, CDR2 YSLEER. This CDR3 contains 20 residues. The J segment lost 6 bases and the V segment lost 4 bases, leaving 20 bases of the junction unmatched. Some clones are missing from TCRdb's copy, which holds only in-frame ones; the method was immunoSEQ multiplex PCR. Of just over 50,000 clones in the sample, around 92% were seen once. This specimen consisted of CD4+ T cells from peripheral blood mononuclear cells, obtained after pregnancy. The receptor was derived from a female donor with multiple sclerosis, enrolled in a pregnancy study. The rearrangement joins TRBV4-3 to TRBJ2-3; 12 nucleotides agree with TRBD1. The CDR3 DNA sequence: TGCGCCAGCAGCCGCCACTCCCCGGAGGCGGGACAGGGGGCGTCGGATACGCAGTATTTT. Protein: CASSRHSPEAGQGASDTQYF.